A selection of T cell receptor beta chains follows, all from one sample in a study of T cell changes during pregnancy in multiple sclerosis. The data were produced by immunoSEQ multiplex PCR, yet TCRdb's version contains in-frame clones alone and is incomplete. The sample carries about 54,000 clones, about 90% recorded once. Specimen: peripheral blood, collected after pregnancy. The receptor set was obtained from a female donor in good health, enrolled as a control in a pregnancy study. Both conserved end residues are part of each CDR3. D genes are given only for firm matches. Size values are once, few and many counts, or a class for expanded clones, and some rows have none.

clone size	CDR3 length	V gene	J gene	D gene	CDR3 DNA	CDR3 protein
-	13	TRBV6-5	TRBJ1-3	-	TGTGCCAGCGGTCCCCCTCGGGGAAACACCATATATTTT	CASGPPRGNTIYF
-	15	TRBV6-6	TRBJ1-4	-	TGTGCCAGCAGGCCCCCGGGCAGGGGAGATGAAAAACTGTTTTTT	CASRPPGRGDEKLFF
-	16	TRBV6-6	TRBJ2-2	TRBD1	TGTGCCAGCAGTACCCCAACGACAGGGTACACCGGGGAGCTGTTTTTT	CASSTPTTGYTGELFF
-	16	TRBV28	TRBJ1-5	-	TGTGCCAGCAGTTTATGGGCAGGGCTGCGCAATCAGCCCCAGCATTTT	CASSLWAGLRNQPQHF
-	12	TRBV9	TRBJ2-1	-	TGTGCCAGCAGCGTGGAGCGGGCTGAGCAGTTCTTC	CASSVERAEQFF
once	16	TRBV6-5	TRBJ2-3	-	TGTGCCAGCAGTTCCCACGACATAGTCTCCACAGATACGCAGTATTTT	CASSSHDIVSTDTQYF
few	15	TRBV5-6	TRBJ1-1	TRBD1	TGTGCCAGCAGCTTGGAGGGACAGGGGAACACTGAAGCTTTCTTT	CASSLEGQGNTEAFF
-	14	TRBV6-1	TRBJ1-3	-	TGTGCCAGCAGCTTGCCGGTCTCTGGAAACACCATATATTTT	CASSLPVSGNTIYF
-	16	TRBV30	TRBJ2-2	-	TGTGCCTGGAGTGTGTCAGGGGCGCGTGGCACCGGGGAGCTGTTTTTT	CAWSVSGARGTGELFF
-	16	TRBV7-9	TRBJ1-2	TRBD1	TGTGCCAGCAGCTTAGGGTCAGGGGGAGCTAACTATGGCTACACCTTC	CASSLGSGGANYGYTF
-	13	TRBV15	TRBJ2-7	-	TGTGCCACCAGCAGCACAGGGTTCCACGAGCAGTACTTC	CATSSTGFHEQYF
-	14	TRBV7-9	TRBJ2-5	TRBD2	TGTGCCAGCAGCCAGACTAGCGCCCGAGAGACCCAGTACTTC	CASSQTSARETQYF
few	15	TRBV19	TRBJ2-3	TRBD2	TGTGCCAGTAGTTCTCTAGCGGGGGACACAGATACGCAGTATTTT	CASSSLAGDTDTQYF
few	13	TRBV6-4	TRBJ1-1	-	TGTGCCAGCAGTGAGAAACAGGGAACTGAAGCTTTCTTT	CASSEKQGTEAFF
-	13	TRBV5-1	TRBJ1-2	TRBD1	TGCGCCAGCAGCACACAGGGGTTTGAGGGCTACACCTTC	CASSTQGFEGYTF
once	13	TRBV15	TRBJ1-2	-	TGTGCCACCAGCAGAGATCACGGGGGTGGCTACACCTTC	CATSRDHGGGYTF
-	13	TRBV18	TRBJ2-1	-	TGTGCCAGCTTGGTCGGTACGGTTCCTGAGCAGTTCTTC	CASLVGTVPEQFF
-	16	TRBV6-6	TRBJ2-5	TRBD1	TGTGCCAGCAGGGCCAACTCAGGACAGGGTGGGGAGACCCAGTACTTC	CASRANSGQGGETQYF
-	15	TRBV27	TRBJ2-7	TRBD1	TGTGCCAGCAGTTTGGCCGGGACAGGGCTATACGAGCAGTACTTC	CASSLAGTGLYEQYF
once	15	TRBV10-1	TRBJ1-1	-	TGCGCCAGCAGTGAGTCGGCATTTCGGAACACTGAAGCTTTCTTT	CASSESAFRNTEAFF
-	14	TRBV29-1	TRBJ2-2	TRBD1	TGCAGCGTGCGACAGGGGGCCGACACCGGGGAGCTGTTTTTT	CSVRQGADTGELFF
-	14	TRBV25-1	TRBJ1-2	-	TGTGCCAGCAGTGAGCCAGGGAAGAACTATGGCTACACCTTC	CASSEPGKNYGYTF
-	13	TRBV15	TRBJ1-4	-	TGTGCCACCAGCAGAGTTCCGTCTGAAAAACTGTTTTTT	CATSRVPSEKLFF
-	12	TRBV30	TRBJ2-5	TRBD2	TGTGCCGGGGGGGTCCGAGGGGAGACCCAGTACTTC	CAGGVRGETQYF
-	15	TRBV7-2	TRBJ2-7	TRBD2	TGTGCCAGCAGCTTAGCTCCAGCGGGAGCAAACGAGCAGTACTTC	CASSLAPAGANEQYF
-	11	TRBV20-1	TRBJ1-1	TRBD1	TGCAGTGCTAGAGACCCCAGGGGGGCTTTCTTT	CSARDPRGAFF
-	13	TRBV7-9	TRBJ1-5	-	TGTGCCAGCAGCCGGGAAGGCAATCAGCCCCAGCATTTT	CASSREGNQPQHF
few	15	TRBV5-1	TRBJ1-2	-	TGCGCCAGCAGCCCACGACGGGAACTTAACTATGGCTACACCTTC	CASSPRRELNYGYTF
-	11	TRBV10-3	TRBJ2-7	-	TGTGCCATCTCCGGGGGCTACGAGCAGTACTTC	CAISGGYEQYF
-	13	TRBV6-1	TRBJ2-7	TRBD1	TGTGCCAGCAGCAACCACAGGGGCTACGAGCAGTACTTC	CASSNHRGYEQYF
-	14	TRBV18	TRBJ1-1	TRBD1	TGTGCCAGCTCACCGGGACAGGGTCACACTGAAGCTTTCTTT	CASSPGQGHTEAFF
-	15	TRBV10-1	TRBJ1-5	-	TGCGCCAGCAGTGAGAAGCGGAATAGCAATCAGCCCCAGCATTTT	CASSEKRNSNQPQHF
-	12	TRBV6-5	TRBJ1-2	-	TGTGCCAGCAGCGGACAGTTCTATGGCTACACCTTC	CASSGQFYGYTF
-	14	TRBV10-1	TRBJ2-3	TRBD2	TGCGCCAGCAGTGAGAGTAGCGGGATTGATACGCAGTATTTT	CASSESSGIDTQYF
-	15	TRBV27	TRBJ1-2	-	TGTGCCAGCAGTTTACGTTACCGAGCCCACTATGGCTACACCTTC	CASSLRYRAHYGYTF
once	16	TRBV7-2	TRBJ1-2	TRBD1	TGTGCCAGCAGCTTATTGACAGGGGGCTCTAACTATGGCTACACCTTC	CASSLLTGGSNYGYTF
-	12	TRBV30	TRBJ2-7	-	TGTGCCTGGAGTGTTGGAGGGTACGAGCAGTACTTC	CAWSVGGYEQYF
-	14	TRBV6-5	TRBJ1-6	TRBD1	TGTGCCAGCAGTCCGGACAGGGGAATTTCACCCCTCCACTTT	CASSPDRGISPLHF
-	15	TRBV10-1	TRBJ2-3	TRBD2	TGCGCCAGCACGGGAGGCGGGAGCGGCCCAGATACGCAGTATTTT	CASTGGGSGPDTQYF
-	13	TRBV6-5	TRBJ1-5	-	TGTGCCAGCAGTTACTCTGAGAATCAGCCCCAGCATTTT	CASSYSENQPQHF
-	16	TRBV19	TRBJ1-1	TRBD1	TGTGCCAGTAGTCCCGGGACAGGTTATCTGAACACTGAAGCTTTCTTT	CASSPGTGYLNTEAFF
-	12	TRBV28	TRBJ2-5	-	TGTGCCAGCAGCTCACTCGGGGAGACCCAGTACTTC	CASSSLGETQYF
-	15	TRBV6-6	TRBJ1-1	TRBD1	TGTGCCAGCAGTTCCACGACAGGGGGGAACACTGAAGCTTTCTTT	CASSSTTGGNTEAFF
-	13	TRBV10-3	TRBJ2-1	TRBD1	TGTGCCATCAGGGACAGGGGGAATTCTGAGCAGTTCTTC	CAIRDRGNSEQFF
-	15	TRBV29-1	TRBJ1-5	TRBD1	TGCAGCGTTTCTGACAGGGATAATAGCAATCAGCCCCAGCATTTT	CSVSDRDNSNQPQHF
-	13	TRBV6-5	TRBJ1-2	-	TGTGCCAGCAGTTATGCGGGAGACTATGGCTACACCTTC	CASSYAGDYGYTF
-	13	TRBV4-1	TRBJ2-1	-	TGCGCCAGCAGCCAAGAGGAACGGGAGGAGCAGTTCTTC	CASSQEEREEQFF
few	14	TRBV7-2	TRBJ2-7	TRBD2	TGTGCCAGCAGCCGCCCCGGACTAGCCGTTGAGCAGTACTTC	CASSRPGLAVEQYF
few	16	TRBV19	TRBJ2-3	TRBD1	TGTGCCAGTAGTACTACAGGGGTACGACGCACAGATACGCAGTATTTT	CASSTTGVRRTDTQYF
-	13	TRBV19	TRBJ2-1	-	TGTGCCAGTAGTGTCGGGGTATACAATGAGCAGTTCTTC	CASSVGVYNEQFF
-	14	TRBV10-3	TRBJ2-2	TRBD1	TGTGCCATCCAGACAGGGGAGAACACCGGGGAGCTGTTTTTT	CAIQTGENTGELFF
-	15	TRBV7-9	TRBJ2-7	-	TGTGCCAGCAGCCCACGCGGGGAAACCACCTACGAGCAGTACTTC	CASSPRGETTYEQYF
-	16	TRBV4-1	TRBJ1-4	TRBD1	TGCGCCAGCAGCCATTATCGGGACAGGTCGAATGAAAAACTGTTTTTT	CASSHYRDRSNEKLFF
once	13	TRBV18	TRBJ1-1	-	TGTGCCAGCTCACCCCAAAGGGGCACTGAAGCTTTCTTT	CASSPQRGTEAFF
once	15	TRBV18	TRBJ2-1	-	TGTGCCAGCTCACCGGTGCCAGGGTCGGGCAATGAGCAGTTCTTC	CASSPVPGSGNEQFF
-	12	TRBV5-6	TRBJ2-7	-	TGTGCCAGCAGCTCAATCGCCTACGAGCAGTACTTC	CASSSIAYEQYF
-	15	TRBV7-2	TRBJ2-7	TRBD1	TGTGCCAGCAGCAATTCCGGGACAGGGACCCACGAGCAGTACTTC	CASSNSGTGTHEQYF
-	17	TRBV7-9	TRBJ2-5	TRBD2	TGTGCCAGCAGCTTCCCAATCCCCATGCGGGGGGGGGAGACCCAGTACTTC	CASSFPIPMRGGETQYF
-	17	TRBV15	TRBJ2-3	TRBD2	TGTGCCACCAGCGACCCCGGACTAGCGGGGAGGGAAGATACGCAGTATTTT	CATSDPGLAGREDTQYF
-	14	TRBV12-1	TRBJ1-2	-	TGTGCCAGCAGCTTCGGGACAGCGAACTATGGCTACACCTTC	CASSFGTANYGYTF